This TCR beta chain came from a study of OX40 agonist ivuxolimab in advanced cancers. Regarding the complete study: Ivuxolimab, which targeted the costimulatory receptor OX40 (CD134), was an agonistic, fully human IgG2 monoclonal antibody. Intravenous ivuxolimab was administered to patients every 2 weeks at six dose levels: 0.01, 0.1, 0.3, 1.5, 3 and 10 mg/kg. Of the roughly 51 dose-escalation patients, hepatocellular carcinoma was present in roughly 19, melanoma in approximately 15, renal cell carcinoma in 9 and head and neck cancer in 9. A male proportion of roughly 80% and a mean age of approximately 58 years, ranging from about 20 to 85, were recorded for the dose-escalation cohort. Prior anti-PD-1, anti-PD-L1 or anti-CTLA-4 therapy was permitted, and checkpoint inhibitors had been received by under 50% of dose-escalation patients. Partial responses occurred in three dose-escalation patients: two with cutaneous melanoma and one with hepatocellular carcinoma. Peripheral TCRbeta sequencing was intended to test whether TCR sequence diversity was altered and clonal T-cell expansion was caused by ivuxolimab. The monotherapy dose-escalation portion (N of about 49 patients) of the phase I ivuxolimab trial is reported in the paper.

Patients with a history of autoimmune disease or receiving systemic immunosuppression were excluded from the trial. Peripheral blood for TCR sequencing was collected from all dose cohorts at baseline, on cycle 4 day 1, and on cycle 7 day 1. Samples came from an open-label, multicenter, first-in-human phase I dose-escalation trial of ivuxolimab. Adults with locally advanced or metastatic melanoma, renal cell, hepatocellular, or head and neck squamous cell carcinoma were enrolled in the trial. Before TCR sequencing, CD4+ T cells and CD8+ T cells were sorted from peripheral blood as separate populations. This clone was observed a handful of times. Its antigen remains unidentified. No base-level quality is on record; no much larger clone is a single base apart. Beyond this particular receptor, the publication reports: At doses of 0.1 to 3.0 mg/kg, clonal expansion of both CD4+ and CD8+ blood T cells was observed from baseline to week 6. The antigen specificity of the clonally expanded peripheral T cells was not determined. After ivuxolimab, CD8+ T cells had more expanded clones than CD4+ T cells on average. In partial responders in the 0.1-3.0 mg/kg groups, normalized peripheral clonal expansion was found to be among the lowest, especially among CD8+ T cells. Low levels of normalized T-cell clonal expansion were also seen in some patients who did not respond.

Genomic DNA was isolated from the sorted cells so that the TCRbeta CDR3 region could be sequenced. The immunoSEQ Assay was used to sequence the TCRbeta CDR3 regions. TCRdb took over this immuneACCESS table, retaining in-frame rearrangements with V and J assigned. Such tables are incomplete; in checked studies, under half of the missing clones stem from an unresolved V gene, and the remainder is unexplained. In all, the sample holds approximately 100,000 clones, and 84% of those were seen once. The ten largest clones add up to around 5.9% of the sample. From cysteine to phenylalanine, the CDR3 is 14 amino acids long. Only the CDR3 DNA is retained, 42 bases long and in frame from the first base. CDR1 and CDR2 are drawn from the germline V gene (reference sequence): MNHNY, SVGAGI. The V and J ends are trimmed by 6 bases and 1 base, leaving 12 bases between them.

The V and J segments used are TRBV6-6 and TRBJ1-1, with the D gene call left open. The TCR sequence derives from an adult with an advanced solid tumor such as melanoma, head and neck, liver or kidney cancer. The sample was CD4+ or CD8+ T cells sorted from blood, taken in a trial of the OX40 agonist ivuxolimab. The nucleotides read TGTGCCAGCAGAGGCCGCCCGGGGAACACTGAAGCTTTCTTT. The encoded protein is CASRGRPGNTEAFF.